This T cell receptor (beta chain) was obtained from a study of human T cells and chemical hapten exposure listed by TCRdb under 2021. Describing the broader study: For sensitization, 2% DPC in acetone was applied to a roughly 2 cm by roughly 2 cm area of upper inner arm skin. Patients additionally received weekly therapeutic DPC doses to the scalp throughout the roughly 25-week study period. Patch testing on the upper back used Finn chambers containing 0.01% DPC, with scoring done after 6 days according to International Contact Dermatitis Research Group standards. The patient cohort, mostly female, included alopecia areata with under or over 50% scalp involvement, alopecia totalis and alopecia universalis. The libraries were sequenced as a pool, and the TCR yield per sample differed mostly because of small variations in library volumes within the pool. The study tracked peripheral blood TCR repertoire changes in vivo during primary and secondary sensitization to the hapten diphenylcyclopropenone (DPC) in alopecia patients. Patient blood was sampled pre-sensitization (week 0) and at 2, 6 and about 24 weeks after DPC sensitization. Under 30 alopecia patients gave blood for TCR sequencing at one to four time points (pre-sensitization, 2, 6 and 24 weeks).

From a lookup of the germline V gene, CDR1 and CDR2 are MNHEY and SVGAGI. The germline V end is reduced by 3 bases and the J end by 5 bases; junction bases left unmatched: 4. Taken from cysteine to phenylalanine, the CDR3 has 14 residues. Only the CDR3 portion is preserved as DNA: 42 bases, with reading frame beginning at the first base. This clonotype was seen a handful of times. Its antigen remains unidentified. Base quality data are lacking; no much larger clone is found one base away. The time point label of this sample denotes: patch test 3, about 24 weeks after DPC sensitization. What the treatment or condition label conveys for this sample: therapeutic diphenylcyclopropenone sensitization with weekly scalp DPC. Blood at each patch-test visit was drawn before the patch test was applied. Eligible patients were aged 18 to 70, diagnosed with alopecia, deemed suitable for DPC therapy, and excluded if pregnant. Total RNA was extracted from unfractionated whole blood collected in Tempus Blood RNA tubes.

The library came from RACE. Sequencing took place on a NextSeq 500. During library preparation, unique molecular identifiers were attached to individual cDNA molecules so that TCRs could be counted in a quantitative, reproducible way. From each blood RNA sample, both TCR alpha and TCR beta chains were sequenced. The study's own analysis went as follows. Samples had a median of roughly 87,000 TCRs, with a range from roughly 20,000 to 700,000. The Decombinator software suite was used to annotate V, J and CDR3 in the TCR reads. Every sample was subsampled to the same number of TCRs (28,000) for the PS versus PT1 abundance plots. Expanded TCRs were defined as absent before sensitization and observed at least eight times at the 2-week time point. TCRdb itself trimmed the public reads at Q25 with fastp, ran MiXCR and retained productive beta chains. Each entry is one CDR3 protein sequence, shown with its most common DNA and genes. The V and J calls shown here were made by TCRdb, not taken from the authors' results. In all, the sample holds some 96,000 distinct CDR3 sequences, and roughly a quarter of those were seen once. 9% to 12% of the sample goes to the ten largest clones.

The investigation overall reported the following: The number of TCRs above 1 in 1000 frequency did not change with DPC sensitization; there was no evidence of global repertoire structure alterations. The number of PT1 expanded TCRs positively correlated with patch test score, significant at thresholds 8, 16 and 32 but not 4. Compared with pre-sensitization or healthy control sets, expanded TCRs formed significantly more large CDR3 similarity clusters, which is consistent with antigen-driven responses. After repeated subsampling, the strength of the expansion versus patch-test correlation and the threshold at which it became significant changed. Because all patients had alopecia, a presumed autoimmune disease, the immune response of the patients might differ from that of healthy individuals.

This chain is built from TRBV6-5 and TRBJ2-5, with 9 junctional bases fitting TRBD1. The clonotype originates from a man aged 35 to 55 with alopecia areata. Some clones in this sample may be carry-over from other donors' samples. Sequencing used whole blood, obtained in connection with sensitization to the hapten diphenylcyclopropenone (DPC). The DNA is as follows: TGTGCCAGCAGTTATACAGGGGGCCGTGAGACCCAGTACTTC. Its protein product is CASSYTGGRETQYF.